This entry lists 2 T cell receptor beta chains sequenced from one sample in a study of blood T cell repertoires in COVID-19. The assay was immunoSEQ multiplex PCR, and TCRdb's table has in-frame clones only and misses some. The sample consists of about 170,000 clones, around 80% of them appearing once. The sample comprised peripheral blood. The receptors here all came from a woman in her 70s with COVID-19, enrolled during active disease.

The table lists this clone with a few counts. This chain joins TRBV6-5 and TRBJ2-7; 9 positions match TRBD2. J gave up 2 bases and V 7 bases, and 9 bases lay outside the gene matches. CDR1 is MNHEY and CDR2 is SVGAGI in the germline V gene. CDR3 size: 15 residues. CDR3 bases: TGTGCCAGCAACCTCCTAGCGGGACAACCCTACGAGCAGTACTTC. Encoded protein: CASNLLAGQPYEQYF.

The chain joins TRBV5-5 to TRBJ1-2, with D tentatively TRBD1 (5 bases). The germline V gene has CDR1 SGHKS and CDR2 YYEKEE (reference sequence). V gave up 0 bases and J gave up 7 bases, with 16 bases separating them. The CDR3 length is 15 residues. CDR3 DNA sequence: TGTGCCAGCAGCTTGGCCGGGGGTATGGGAGGTGGCTACACCTTC. It translates to CASSLAGGMGGGYTF.